This entry lists 20 T cell receptor beta chains sequenced from one sample in a study of blood T cell repertoires in COVID-19. Some clones are missing from TCRdb's copy, which holds only in-frame ones; the method was immunoSEQ multiplex PCR. The repertoire holds about 67,000 clones, with 87% as singletons. Sequences were obtained from peripheral blood. Receptors were obtained from a man in his forties or fifties with active COVID-19.

A single count supports this clone. The chain uses TRBV2 and TRBJ2-6, with 10 bases lining up with TRBD1. This CDR3 is built from 17 residues. Trimming cost V 5 bases and J 0 bases; bases outside gene matches: 4. Germline V lookup: CDR1 SNHLY, CDR2 FYNNEI. CDR3 nucleotide sequence: TGTGCCAGCAGTCCGAGGACAGGGGGCTCTGGGGCCAACGTCCTGACTTTC. Amino acids: CASSPRTGGSGANVLTF.

The V gene is TRBV6-2 or TRBV6-3, the J gene TRBJ1-3; D gene uncertain. CDR1 and CDR2 from the germline V gene are MNHEY and SVGEGT. This CDR3 spans 16 amino acids. Trimming took 5 bases from V and 2 from J, leaving 16 bases between them. The CDR3 DNA follows: TGTGCCAGCAGTAAAGGAGGTTCCTGGGCTGGAAACACCATATATTTT. Its translation: CASSKGGSWAGNTIYF.

V is TRBV7-2 and J is TRBJ2-5; no clear D. The CDR3 totals 12 residues. From germline, CDR1 is SGHTA and CDR2 FQGNSA. V shed 3 bases and J shed 2 bases, with 4 bases lying between them. The CDR3 protein is CASSFSQETQYF. The CDR3 region has the DNA TGTGCCAGCAGCTTTTCACAAGAGACCCAGTACTTC.

The chain has TRBV9 and TRBJ1-5; possible D gene TRBD1, 6 bases. Trimming removed 3 bases at V and 2 bases at J, with 12 bases between. This CDR3 is 15 amino acids long. Germline V gene data show CDR1 as SGDLS and CDR2 as YYNGEE. CDR3 in amino acids: CASSERGWGNQPQHF. As DNA, the CDR3 is TGTGCCAGCAGCGAGAGGGGGTGGGGCAATCAGCCCCAGCATTTT.

The chain links TRBV28 to TRBJ2-3, with D tentatively TRBD2 (6 bases). Trimming removed 2 bases at V and 5 bases at J, with 11 bases between. CDR3 length: 14 amino acids. Germline V gene sequence: CDR1 MDHEN, CDR2 SYDVKM. The CDR3 DNA sequence: TGTGCCAGCAGTTTAGCGGGGCGGGTAGATACGCAGTATTTT. Its translation is CASSLAGRVDTQYF. Using reference TRBV28 and TRBJ2-3 for the parts outside the CDR3, the full variable domain is DVKVTQSSRYLVKRTGEKVFLECVQDMDHENMFWYRQDPGLGLRLIYFSYDVKMKEKGDIPEGYSVSREKKERFSLILESASTNQTSMYLCASSLAGRVDTQYFGPGTRLTVL.

The J gene is TRBJ2-1, the V gene TRBV24-1, with a tentative D call TRBD2 (5 bases). The CDR3 runs 15 residues. Germline loops: CDR1 KGHDR, CDR2 SFDVKD. V was clipped by 4 bases and J by 4 bases, with 13 bases between them. CDR3 residues: CATSDQPGSYNEQFF. The CDR3 nucleotides are TGTGCCACCAGTGACCAGCCGGGATCTTACAATGAGCAGTTCTTC.

The genes are TRBV18 and TRBJ2-7; 10 bases match TRBD1. This CDR3 has 15 amino acids. V lost 2 bases, J lost 5 bases, and 6 bases stayed unmatched. Looked up from germline, CDR1 is KGHSH and CDR2 is LQKENI. This chain's CDR3 is CASSPMTGQGNEQYF. The CDR3 DNA follows: TGTGCCAGCTCACCAATGACGGGACAGGGGAACGAGCAGTACTTC. Full variable domain (missing parts from reference TRBV18 and TRBJ2-7): NAGVMQNPRHLVRRRGQEARLRCSPMKGHSHVYWYRQLPEEGLKFMVYLQKENIIDESGMPKERFSAEFPKEGPSILRIQQVVRGDSAAYFCASSPMTGQGNEQYFGPGTRLTVT.

The chain recombines TRBV7-9 with TRBJ2-5, with 7 nucleotides matching TRBD2. J was trimmed by 5 bases and V by 5 bases; bases with no gene match: 8. The CDR3 covers 14 residues. Germline V gene data show CDR1 as SEHNR and CDR2 as FQNEAQ (reference sequence). This chain's CDR3 is CASSTLAVSETQYF. CDR3 sequence (DNA): TGTGCCAGCAGCACTCTAGCGGTGTCGGAGACCCAGTACTTC.

CDR3 DNA sequence: TGTGCCAGCAGATCTACTAGCGGGAGGGCCTACGAGCAGTACTTC. Amino acids: CASRSTSGRAYEQYF. J is TRBJ2-7 and V is TRBV6-5, with TRBD2 matching over 13 bases. Trimming cost V 6 bases and J 2 bases; bases outside gene matches: 4. The CDR3 contains 15 residues. Germline-derived CDR1 and CDR2 are MNHEY and SVGAGI.

This chain links TRBV6-5 with TRBJ2-3; 10 bases fit TRBD2. The CDR3 spans 16 residues. Germline V gene sequence: CDR1 MNHEY, CDR2 SVGAGI. Trimming at V came to 3 bases and at J to 3 bases, leaving 6 bases not matched to a gene. The DNA for the CDR3 is TGTGCCAGCAGTTATAGGACTAGCGGTTCGACAGATACGCAGTATTTT. It yields the protein CASSYRTSGSTDTQYF.

V is TRBV30 and J is TRBJ1-5, with TRBD1 as a possible D gene (5 bases). This CDR3 is built from 14 residues. Germline V gives CDR1 GTSNPN, CDR2 SVGIG (reference sequence). Trimming stripped 1 base from V and 4 bases from J, with 11 bases between. The CDR3 here is CAWSGQGNNQPQHF. CDR3 DNA sequence: TGTGCCTGGAGTGGCCAGGGCAATAATCAGCCCCAGCATTTT. The full variable domain, completed using reference TRBV30 and TRBJ1-5, is SQTIHQWPATLVQPVGSPLSLECTVEGTSNPNLYWYRQAAGRGLQLLFYSVGIGQISSEVPQNLSASRPQDRQFILSSKKLLLSDSGFYLCAWSGQGNNQPQHFGDGTRLSIL.

This rearrangement joins TRBV6-5 to TRBJ2-7, with D perhaps matching TRBD1 (6 bases). Germline CDR1 and CDR2: MNHEY and SVGAGI. Trimming removed 5 bases at V and 5 bases at J, with 19 bases between. This CDR3 comprises 15 residues. CDR3 protein: CASSMRPGVFDEQYF. The DNA of the CDR3 is TGTGCCAGCAGTATGCGGCCAGGGGTATTCGACGAGCAGTACTTC.

V gene TRBV25-1 combines with J gene TRBJ2-7; 15 positions match TRBD2. Germline CDR1 reads MGHDK; CDR2 reads SYGVNS. The CDR3 covers 15 residues. V lost 4 bases to trimming and J lost 5 bases; unmatched junction nucleotides: 3. The CDR3 is CASSAGTSGRHEQYF. The CDR3 DNA is TGTGCCAGCAGTGCTGGGACTAGCGGGAGGCACGAGCAGTACTTC.

The chain employs TRBV7-2 and TRBJ2-4; D is unclear. The germline V and J ends were trimmed by 0 bases and 7 bases, with 7 bases remaining between them. CDR1 is SGHTA, CDR2 FQGNSA, per germline. This CDR3 region has 13 residues. CDR3 sequence (DNA): TGTGCCAGCAGCTTAGCTCCCGTCAACATTCAGTACTTC. Its protein product is CASSLAPVNIQYF. Drawing the rest from reference TRBV7-2 and TRBJ2-4, the complete variable domain is GAGVSQSPSNKVTEKGKDVELRCDPISGHTALYWYRQSLGQGLEFLIYFQGNSAPDKSGLPSDRFSAERTGGSVSTLTIQRTQQEDSAVYLCASSLAPVNIQYFGAGTRLSVL.

The table lists this clone with a few counts. V and J are TRBV7-2 and TRBJ2-5, with 9 bases lining up with TRBD1. The J segment lost 7 bases and the V segment lost 8 bases, leaving 5 bases of the junction unmatched. This CDR3 contains 12 residues. Per germline, CDR1 SGHTA and CDR2 FQGNSA. DNA for the CDR3: TGTGCCAGCCGAAGGACAGGGGCGACCCAGTACTTC. Protein sequence: CASRRTGATQYF.

The chain uses TRBV27 and TRBJ2-7; tentative D call: TRBD2 (6 bases). This CDR3 contains 13 residues. In germline, CDR1 is MNHEY, CDR2 SMNVEV (reference sequence). V lost 8 bases and J lost 3, with 14 bases in between. The CDR3 loop is CASRNLASYEQYF. The CDR3 DNA reads as TGTGCCAGCCGCAACCTAGCGAGCTACGAGCAGTACTTC.

J is TRBJ2-3 and V is TRBV6-5; 8 bases are a match to TRBD2. The CDR3 has 16 residues. CDR1 and CDR2 from the germline V gene are MNHEY and SVGAGI. V was clipped by 4 bases and J by 2 bases; unmatched bases: 8. CDR3 bases: TGTGCCAGCAGTTGGGCACTAGCGGAACCCACAGATACGCAGTATTTT. This translates into CASSWALAEPTDTQYF.

The genes are TRBV2 and TRBJ1-2, with D unresolved. The CDR3 runs to 14 residues. The germline V and J ends were trimmed by 3 bases and 5 bases, with 13 bases remaining between them. Looked up from germline, CDR1 is SNHLY and CDR2 is FYNNEI. CDR3 region: CASSEFGTVYGYTF. CDR3 bases: TGTGCCAGCAGTGAGTTTGGCACAGTTTATGGCTACACCTTC. Complete variable domain (other parts from reference TRBV2 and TRBJ1-2): EPEVTQTPSHQVTQMGQEVILRCVPISNHLYFYWYRQILGQKVEFLVSFYNNEISEKSEIFDDQFSVERPDGSNFTLKIRSTKLEDSAMYFCASSEFGTVYGYTFGSGTRLTVV.

The chain has TRBV4-2 and TRBJ2-2; perhaps TRBD2 as D (7 bases). Trimming pared 4 bases from V and 0 bases from J, leaving 15 bases between. Germline V gene lookup returns CDR1 LGHNA and CDR2 YNFKEQ. The CDR3 is 17 amino acids. CDR3 in DNA: TGTGCCAGCAGCCCTGTTGGGAGGGGGACGAACACCGGGGAGCTGTTTTTT. Its protein is CASSPVGRGTNTGELFF.

The V and J genes are TRBV19 and TRBJ1-2; D gene uncertain. This CDR3 comprises 16 residues. Trimming removed 1 base at V and 8 bases at J, with 20 bases between. The germline gives CDR1 LNHDA, CDR2 SQIVND (reference sequence). This CDR3 reads CASSIVGRYALGGYTF. Written as DNA, the CDR3 is TGTGCCAGTAGTATAGTCGGGAGATACGCCCTAGGAGGCTACACCTTC.